The present T cell receptor beta chain was sequenced within a study of blood T cell repertoires in COVID-19. Trimming shortened V by 0 bases and J by 4 bases, and 19 bases separated the two germline ends. Germline loops: CDR1 LNHDA, CDR2 SQIVND (reference sequence). This CDR3 is 18 amino acids long. In its sample, this clone was seen once. Measured with immunoSEQ multiplex PCR; TCRdb has only the in-frame clones, and not every one. The sample lists 150,000 to 200,000 clones, roughly 80% seen once, with nearly 8% in the top ten. The sequencing input was PBMCs or T cells enriched from blood (not recorded which). The J gene is TRBJ1-3, the V gene TRBV19, with D hard to call. The sequence came from a woman aged 45-65 years who had recovered from COVID-19. The DNA for the CDR3 is TGTGCCAGTAGTATAGAATGGAGTTTGCGGGGAGCCGGAAACACCATATATTTT. Translation gives CASSIEWSLRGAGNTIYF.